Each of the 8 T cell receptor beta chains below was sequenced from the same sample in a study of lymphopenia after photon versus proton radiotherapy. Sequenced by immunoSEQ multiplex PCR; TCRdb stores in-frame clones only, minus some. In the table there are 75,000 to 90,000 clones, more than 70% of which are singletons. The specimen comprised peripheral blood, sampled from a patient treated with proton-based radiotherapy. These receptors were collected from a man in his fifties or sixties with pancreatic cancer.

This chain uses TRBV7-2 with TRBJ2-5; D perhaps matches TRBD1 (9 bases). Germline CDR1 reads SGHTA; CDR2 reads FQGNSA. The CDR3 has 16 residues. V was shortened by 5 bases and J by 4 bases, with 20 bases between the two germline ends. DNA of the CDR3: TGTGCCAGCAGCCCTGAACAGGGGGCGGGGGGAGAGACCCAGTACTTC. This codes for CASSPEQGAGGETQYF.

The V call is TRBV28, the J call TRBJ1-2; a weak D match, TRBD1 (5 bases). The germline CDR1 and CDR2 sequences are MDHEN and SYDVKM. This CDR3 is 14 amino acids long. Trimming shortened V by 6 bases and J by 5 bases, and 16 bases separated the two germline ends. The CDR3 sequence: CASSNGGERYGYTF. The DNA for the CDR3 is TGTGCCAGCAGCAATGGGGGGGAAAGGTATGGCTACACCTTC.

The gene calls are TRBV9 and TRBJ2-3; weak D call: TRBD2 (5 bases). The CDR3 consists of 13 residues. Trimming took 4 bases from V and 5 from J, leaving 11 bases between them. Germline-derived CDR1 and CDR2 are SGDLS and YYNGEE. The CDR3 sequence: CASSTSGEDTQYF. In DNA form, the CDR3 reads TGTGCCAGCAGCACCAGCGGAGAAGATACGCAGTATTTT.

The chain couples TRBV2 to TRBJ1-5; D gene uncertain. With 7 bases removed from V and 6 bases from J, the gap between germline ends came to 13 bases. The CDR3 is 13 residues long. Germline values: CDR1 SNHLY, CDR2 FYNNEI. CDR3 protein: CASTTFPRQPQHF. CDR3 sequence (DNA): TGTGCCAGCACGACATTCCCCCGTCAGCCCCAGCATTTT. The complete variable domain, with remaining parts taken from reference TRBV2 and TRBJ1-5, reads EPEVTQTPSHQVTQMGQEVILRCVPISNHLYFYWYRQILGQKVEFLVSFYNNEISEKSEIFDDQFSVERPDGSNFTLKIRSTKLEDSAMYFCASTTFPRQPQHFGDGTRLSIL.

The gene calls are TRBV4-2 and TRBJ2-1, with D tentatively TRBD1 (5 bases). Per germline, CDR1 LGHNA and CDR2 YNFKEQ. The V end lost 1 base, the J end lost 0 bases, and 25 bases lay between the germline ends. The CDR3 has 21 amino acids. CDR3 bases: TGTGCCAGCAGCCAAGCCGAGGTAGGCGTTAGGAAAAGGGGCTCCTACAATGAGCAGTTCTTC. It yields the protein CASSQAEVGVRKRGSYNEQFF.

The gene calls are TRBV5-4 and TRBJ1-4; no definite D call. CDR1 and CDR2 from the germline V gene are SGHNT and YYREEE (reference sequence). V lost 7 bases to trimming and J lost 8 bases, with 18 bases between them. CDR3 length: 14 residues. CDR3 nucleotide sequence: TGTGCCAGCGGGCAGCTTGGGGAGAAGGAAAAACTGTTTTTT. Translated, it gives CASGQLGEKEKLFF.

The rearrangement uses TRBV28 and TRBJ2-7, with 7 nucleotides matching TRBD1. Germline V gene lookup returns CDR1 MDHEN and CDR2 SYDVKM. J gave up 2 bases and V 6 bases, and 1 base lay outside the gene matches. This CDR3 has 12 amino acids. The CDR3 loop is CASRRGPYEQYF. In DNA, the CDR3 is TGTGCCAGCAGGAGGGGGCCCTACGAGCAGTACTTC.

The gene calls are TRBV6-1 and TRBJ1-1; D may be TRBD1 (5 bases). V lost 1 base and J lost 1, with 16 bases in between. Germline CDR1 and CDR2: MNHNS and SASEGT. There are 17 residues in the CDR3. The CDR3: CASSEELVGVANTEAFF. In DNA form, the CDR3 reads TGTGCCAGCAGTGAAGAGTTGGTGGGGGTAGCGAACACTGAAGCTTTCTTT.